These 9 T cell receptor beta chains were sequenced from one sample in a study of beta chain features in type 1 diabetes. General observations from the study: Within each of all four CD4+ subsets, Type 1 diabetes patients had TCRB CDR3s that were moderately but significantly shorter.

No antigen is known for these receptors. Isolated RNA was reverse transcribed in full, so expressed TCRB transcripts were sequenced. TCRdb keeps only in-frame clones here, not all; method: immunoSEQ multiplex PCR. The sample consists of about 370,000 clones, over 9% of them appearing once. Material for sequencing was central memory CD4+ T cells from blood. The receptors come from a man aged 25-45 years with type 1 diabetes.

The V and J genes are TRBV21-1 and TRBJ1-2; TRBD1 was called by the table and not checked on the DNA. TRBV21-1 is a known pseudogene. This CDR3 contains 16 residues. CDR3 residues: CASSKAPPTGLDGYTF. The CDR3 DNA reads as TGTGCCAGCAGCAAAGCGCCTCCAACAGGGTTGGATGGCTACACCTTC.

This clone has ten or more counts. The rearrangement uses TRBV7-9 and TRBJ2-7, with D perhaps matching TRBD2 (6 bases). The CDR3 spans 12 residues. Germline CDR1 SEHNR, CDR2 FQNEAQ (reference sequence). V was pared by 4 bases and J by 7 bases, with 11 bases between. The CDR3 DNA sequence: TGTGCCAGCAGCTGGGGACTCGCTGAGCAGTACTTC. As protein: CASSWGLAEQYF.

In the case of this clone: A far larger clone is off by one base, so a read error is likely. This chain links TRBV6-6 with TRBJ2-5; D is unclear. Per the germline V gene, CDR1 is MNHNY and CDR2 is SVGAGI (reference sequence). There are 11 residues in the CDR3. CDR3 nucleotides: TGTACCAGCAGCGTTGAGGAGACCCAGTACTTC. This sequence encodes CTSSVEETQYF.

This chain's CDR3 is CASSPLGTVNNEQFF. DNA of the CDR3: TGTGCCAGCAGTCCCCTCGGGACTGTTAACAATGAGCAGTTCTTC. V is TRBV28 and J is TRBJ2-1; TRBD2 is a possible D gene (6 bases). The CDR3 is made up of 15 amino acids. V dropped 5 bases and J dropped 5 bases, with 16 bases sitting between them. CDR1 MDHEN and CDR2 SYDVKM come from the germline V gene.

CDR3 bases: TGTGCCAGCAGCCCCCAACTGATCTATGGCTACACCTTC. It translates to CASSPQLIYGYTF. This chain links TRBV5-6 with TRBJ1-2; D remains unclear. CDR3 length: 13 residues. The germline gives CDR1 SGHDT, CDR2 YYEEEE. Trimming took off 4 bases at V and 4 bases at J, with 11 bases between the two ends.

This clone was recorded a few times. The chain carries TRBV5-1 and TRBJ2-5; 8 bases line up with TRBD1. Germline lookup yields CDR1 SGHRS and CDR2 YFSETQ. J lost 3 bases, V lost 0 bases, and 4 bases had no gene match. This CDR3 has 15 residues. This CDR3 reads CASSLATGAEETQYF. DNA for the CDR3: TGCGCCAGCAGCTTGGCGACAGGGGCGGAAGAGACCCAGTACTTC.

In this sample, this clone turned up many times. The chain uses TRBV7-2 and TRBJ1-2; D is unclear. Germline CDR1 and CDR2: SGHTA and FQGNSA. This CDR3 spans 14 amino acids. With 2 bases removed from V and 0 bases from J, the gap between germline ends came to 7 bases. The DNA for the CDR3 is TGTGCCAGCAGCTTAAGGCAGGCTAACTATGGCTACACCTTC. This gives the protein CASSLRQANYGYTF.

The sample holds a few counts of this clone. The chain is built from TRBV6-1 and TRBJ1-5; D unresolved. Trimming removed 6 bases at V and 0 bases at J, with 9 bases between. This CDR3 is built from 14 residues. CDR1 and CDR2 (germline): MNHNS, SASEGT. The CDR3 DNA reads TGTGCCAGCAGGGGTATAGATAGCAATCAGCCCCAGCATTTT. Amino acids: CASRGIDSNQPQHF.

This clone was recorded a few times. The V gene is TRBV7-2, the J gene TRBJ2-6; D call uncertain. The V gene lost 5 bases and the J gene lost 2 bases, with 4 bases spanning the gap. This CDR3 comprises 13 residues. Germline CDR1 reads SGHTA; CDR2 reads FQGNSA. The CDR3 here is CASSVTGANVLTF. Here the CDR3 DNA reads TGTGCCAGCAGCGTTACTGGGGCCAACGTCCTGACTTTC.